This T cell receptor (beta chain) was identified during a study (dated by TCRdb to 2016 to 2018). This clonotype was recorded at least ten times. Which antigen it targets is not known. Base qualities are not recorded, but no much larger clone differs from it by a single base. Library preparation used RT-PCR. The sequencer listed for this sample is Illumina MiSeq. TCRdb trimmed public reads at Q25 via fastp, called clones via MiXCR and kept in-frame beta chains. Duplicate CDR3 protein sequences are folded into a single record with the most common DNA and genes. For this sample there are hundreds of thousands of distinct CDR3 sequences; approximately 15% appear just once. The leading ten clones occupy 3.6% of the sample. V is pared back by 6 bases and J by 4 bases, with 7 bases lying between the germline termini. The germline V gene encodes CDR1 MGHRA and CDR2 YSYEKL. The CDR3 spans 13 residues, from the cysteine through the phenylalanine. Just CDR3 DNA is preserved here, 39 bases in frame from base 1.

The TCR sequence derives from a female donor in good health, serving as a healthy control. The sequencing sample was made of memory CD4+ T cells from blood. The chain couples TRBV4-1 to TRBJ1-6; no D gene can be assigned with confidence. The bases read TGCGCCAGCAGTGCGGCATATAATTCACCCCTCCACTTT. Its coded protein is CASSAAYNSPLHF.